The 30 T cell receptor beta chains listed next were all sequenced from one sample in a study of cytomegalovirus exposure and HLA in healthy donors. 60 Vbeta and 13 Jbeta primers were used in PCR. TCRdb keeps only in-frame clones here, not all; method: immunoSEQ multiplex PCR. The sample holds around 67,000 clones, approximately 60% seen once. The sequenced sample was PBMCs. The receptors originated from a woman between 45 and 60 years old in good health and CMV-seronegative.

The chain links TRBV19 to TRBJ1-2, with a weak D call TRBD1 (6 bases). The CDR3 consists of 12 residues. The ends were cut back, 4 bases at V and 5 bases at J, with 8 bases in the middle. Per germline, CDR1 LNHDA and CDR2 SQIVND (reference sequence). The CDR3 is CASSTDSYGYTF. DNA of the CDR3: TGTGCCAGTAGTACGGACAGTTATGGCTACACCTTC.

The gene calls are TRBV5-4 and TRBJ1-2; D is unresolved. The V gene lost 4 bases and the J gene lost 0 bases, with 13 bases spanning the gap. CDR3 length equals 15 residues. In germline, CDR1 is SGHNT, CDR2 YYREEE (reference sequence). In nucleotides, the CDR3 is TGTGCCAGCAGCAGTCCAAGCCTTTCTAACTATGGCTACACCTTC. This gives the protein CASSSPSLSNYGYTF.

The chain links TRBV5-8 to TRBJ2-1; TRBD2 is a possible D gene (5 bases). Germline CDR1 is SGHTS and CDR2 is YDEGEE. V lost 3 bases and J lost 7, with 20 bases in between. This CDR3 has 16 amino acids. CDR3: CASSYGMSGSRNEQFF. CDR3 bases: TGTGCCAGCAGCTACGGTATGAGCGGCAGTCGGAATGAGCAGTTCTTC. The full variable domain, completed using reference TRBV5-8 and TRBJ2-1, is EAGVTQSPTHLIKTRGQQATLRCSPISGHTSVYWYQQALGLGLQFLLWYDEGEERNRGNFPPRFSGRQFPNYSSELNVNALELEDSALYLCASSYGMSGSRNEQFFGPGTRLTVL.

V usage is TRBV28 and J usage is TRBJ2-4, with D tentatively TRBD1 (5 bases). CDR1 MDHEN and CDR2 SYDVKM come from the germline V gene. The CDR3 extends over 19 amino acids. V was pared by 5 bases and J by 0 bases, with 23 bases between. CDR3 sequence reads: CASSPLTAVVGLAKNIQYF. The CDR3 DNA is TGTGCCAGCAGTCCATTGACAGCCGTTGTGGGCCTAGCCAAAAACATTCAGTACTTC.

The chain is built from TRBV5-1 and TRBJ2-7, with 7 bases matching TRBD2. After removal of 0 bases from V and 3 bases from J, the junction contained 6 bases not matched to a gene. Germline V lookup: CDR1 SGHRS, CDR2 YFSETQ. CDR3 length equals 15 residues. The CDR3 loop reads CASSLVSSGNYEQYF. CDR3 DNA sequence: TGCGCCAGCAGCTTGGTCTCTAGCGGTAACTACGAGCAGTACTTC.

This clone was seen more than once but under ten times. This chain connects TRBV10-2 to TRBJ2-3, with 10 nucleotides matching TRBD2. CDR3 length: 14 residues. Germline assignment: CDR1 WSHSY and CDR2 SAAADI. V shed 6 bases, J shed 2 bases, and the junction held 2 bases outside the gene matches. As DNA, the CDR3 is TGCGCCAGCAGAGCGGGAGGGCCCACAGATACGCAGTATTTT. Its translation is CASRAGGPTDTQYF.

V usage is TRBV30 and J usage is TRBJ1-6; D is possibly TRBD1 (5 bases). The CDR3 length is 17 residues. The germline V gene encodes CDR1 GTSNPN and CDR2 SVGIG (reference sequence). V dropped 1 base and J dropped 1 base, with 14 bases sitting between them. In nucleotides, the CDR3 is TGTGCCTGGAGTGACGGGGGTCTAGGGTCCTATAATTCACCCCTCCACTTT. This sequence encodes CAWSDGGLGSYNSPLHF.

This sequence joins TRBV30 and TRBJ1-5; tentatively, D is TRBD1 (6 bases). Germline values: CDR1 GTSNPN, CDR2 SVGIG (reference sequence). V was clipped by 2 bases and J by 6 bases, with 14 bases between them. CDR3 size: 14 residues. The CDR3, as DNA: TGTGCCTGGAGTCGGGGGGGCCCGGGTCAGCCCCAGCATTTT. Protein sequence: CAWSRGGPGQPQHF.

The genes are TRBV9 and TRBJ1-5; TRBD1 matches at 7 bases. CDR3 length: 15 amino acids. Unmatched junction bases numbered 8, after V lost 5 bases and J lost 3 bases. Germline lookup yields CDR1 SGDLS and CDR2 YYNGEE. In nucleotides, the CDR3 is TGTGCCAGCAGTGACACAGGGGATACCAATCAGCCCCAGCATTTT. Translation: CASSDTGDTNQPQHF.

The sample holds a few counts of this clone. The chain has TRBV7-2 and TRBJ2-7; TRBD1 matches at 11 bases. The CDR3 loop spans 18 amino acids. J lost 5 bases, V lost 1 base, and 13 bases had no gene match. Germline V lookup: CDR1 SGHTA, CDR2 FQGNSA. The CDR3 protein is CASSLVLVWDRGDHEQYF. CDR3 bases: TGTGCCAGCAGCTTAGTACTAGTTTGGGACAGGGGGGATCACGAGCAGTACTTC.

J is TRBJ2-2 and V is TRBV5-1; 9 bases align to TRBD2. J was trimmed by 4 bases and V by 0 bases; bases with no gene match: 4. The germline CDR1 and CDR2 sequences are SGHRS and YFSETQ. This CDR3 is 16 amino acids long. This chain's CDR3 is CASSLVISGSTGELFF. CDR3 bases: TGCGCCAGCAGCTTGGTTATTAGCGGGAGCACCGGGGAGCTGTTTTTT. Full variable domain (missing parts from reference TRBV5-1 and TRBJ2-2): KAGVTQTPRYLIKTRGQQVTLSCSPISGHRSVSWYQQTPGQGLQFLFEYFSETQRNKGNFPGRFSGRQFSNSRSEMNVSTLELGDSALYLCASSLVISGSTGELFFGEGSRLTVL.

The genes are TRBV7-3 and TRBJ2-5; D is undetermined. The CDR3 length is 12 residues. V shed 3 bases and J shed 5 bases, with 7 bases lying between them. Looked up from germline, CDR1 is SGHTA and CDR2 is FQGTGA. The CDR3 sequence: CASSFRGETQYF. In DNA, the CDR3 is TGTGCCAGCAGCTTCCGCGGCGAGACCCAGTACTTC.

The gene calls are TRBV7-2 and TRBJ1-1, with D perhaps TRBD1 (6 bases). Germline V gene lookup returns CDR1 SGHTA and CDR2 FQGNSA. Trimming cost V 5 bases and J 8 bases, with 15 bases left between them. The CDR3 sequence is 13 residues long. CDR3 loop: CASSPYRVWEAFF. CDR3 bases: TGTGCCAGCAGCCCCTACAGGGTGTGGGAAGCTTTCTTT.

As DNA, the CDR3 is TGTGCCTGGAGCCTAGATAGGGGATTTGTGGAGACCCAGTACTTC. This translates into CAWSLDRGFVETQYF. The rearrangement uses TRBV30 and TRBJ2-5; D is perhaps TRBD1 (5 bases). The CDR3 runs to 15 residues. Germline V CDR1 and CDR2: GTSNPN, SVGIG (reference sequence). Trimming left V 3 bases short and J 5 bases short, with 19 bases between.

The J gene is TRBJ2-3, the V gene TRBV6-5, with TRBD2 identical over 7 bases. J was trimmed by 1 base and V by 2 bases; bases with no gene match: 0. Per the germline V gene, CDR1 is MNHEY and CDR2 is SVGAGI. CDR3 size: 14 residues. The CDR3 bases are TGTGCCAGCAGTTACGCGGGGGGCACAGATACGCAGTATTTT. It codes for CASSYAGGTDTQYF.

The chain is built from TRBV12-5 and TRBJ2-3; no reliable D call. This CDR3 comprises 13 residues. Trimming cost V 0 bases and J 6 bases, with 7 bases left between them. The germline V gene has CDR1 LGHNT and CDR2 FRNRAP. CDR3 region: CASGLVRRDTQYF. As DNA, the CDR3 is TGTGCTAGTGGTTTGGTACGCAGGGATACGCAGTATTTT.

This clone was picked up a small number of times. The rearrangement joins TRBV21-1 to TRBJ2-5; the D segment call TRBD1 is taken from the table without a DNA check. TRBV21-1 is recorded as a pseudogene. The CDR3 is 16 residues long. The CDR3 loop reads CASSGNHRGHQETQYF. Written as DNA, the CDR3 is TGTGCCAGCAGCGGGAACCACAGGGGCCACCAAGAGACCCAGTACTTC.

The chain has TRBV2 and TRBJ1-5; D ambiguous. This CDR3 has 13 amino acids. Germline V gene lookup returns CDR1 SNHLY and CDR2 FYNNEI. Trimming shortened V by 0 bases and J by 9 bases, and 9 bases separated the two germline ends. The DNA for the CDR3 is TGTGCCAGCAGTGAAGCGCTTCGGGGGCCCCAGCATTTT. This sequence encodes CASSEALRGPQHF.

This clone was seen ten or more times. The chain couples TRBV7-2 to TRBJ1-4; TRBD1 agrees at 7 bases. The V gene's germline CDR1 is SGHTA and CDR2 FQGNSA. The CDR3 loop spans 15 amino acids. V was clipped by 1 base and J by 8 bases; unmatched bases: 7. The CDR3 spells CASSLVGGAGEKLFF. The CDR3 DNA reads TGTGCCAGCAGCTTAGTAGGGGGCGCGGGGGAAAAACTGTTTTTT.

The V and J genes are TRBV29-1 and TRBJ2-5; 7 bases match TRBD2. The CDR3 is 14 amino acids. CDR1 is SQVTM and CDR2 is ANQGSEA in the germline V gene. With 3 bases clipped from V and 5 bases from J, the junction kept 9 bases outside the gene matches. CDR3 protein: CSVDKRGGGETQYF. The CDR3 coding sequence is TGCAGCGTTGATAAGCGGGGAGGAGGGGAGACCCAGTACTTC.

The rearrangement uses TRBV5-8 and TRBJ2-7; 7 bases map to TRBD1. CDR1 and CDR2 from the germline V gene are SGHTS and YDEGEE. The CDR3 contains 15 residues. V lost 2 bases, J lost 3 bases, and 8 bases stayed unmatched. CDR3 sequence (DNA): TGTGCCAGCAGCTTAGGGGGACAGATCTACTACGAGCAGTACTTC. Amino acid sequence: CASSLGGQIYYEQYF.

The gene calls are TRBV5-6 and TRBJ2-2; D gene ambiguous. The CDR3 sequence is 15 residues long. The germline V and J ends were trimmed by 0 bases and 1 base, with 7 bases remaining between them. Per germline, CDR1 SGHDT and CDR2 YYEEEE. CDR3 in DNA: TGTGCCAGCAGCTTGGTTAGGAGGAACACCGGGGAGCTGTTTTTT. Its translation is CASSLVRRNTGELFF. Variable domain in full (rest from reference TRBV5-6 and TRBJ2-2): DAGVTQSPTHLIKTRGQQVTLRCSPKSGHDTVSWYQQALGQGPQFIFQYYEEEERQRGNFPDRFSGHQFPNYSSELNVNALLLGDSALYLCASSLVRRNTGELFFGEGSRLTVL.

The gene calls are TRBV29-1 and TRBJ2-7; tentatively, D is TRBD1 (5 bases). Trimming took off 4 bases at V and 1 base at J, with 23 bases between the two ends. Per the germline V gene, CDR1 is SQVTM and CDR2 is ANQGSEA. CDR3 length: 17 amino acids. The CDR3 sequence: CSVVGDRSIAYSYEQYF. CDR3 DNA: TGCAGCGTTGTTGGAGACAGAAGCATTGCCTATTCCTACGAGCAGTACTTC.

The chain recombines TRBV5-1 with TRBJ2-5; D not certain. V dropped 2 bases and J dropped 5 bases, with 7 bases sitting between them. This CDR3 is built from 12 residues. Looked up from germline, CDR1 is SGHRS and CDR2 is YFSETQ. Here the CDR3 reads CASSFFLETQYF. The CDR3 region has the DNA TGCGCCAGCAGCTTCTTCCTCGAGACCCAGTACTTC.

The genes are TRBV5-6 and TRBJ2-3, with 8 positions matching TRBD1. The CDR3 contains 14 residues. Germline V gene lookup returns CDR1 SGHDT and CDR2 YYEEEE. The V gene end was trimmed by 4 bases and the J gene end by 5 bases; junction bases not matched to a gene: 6. The CDR3 region is CASSHPGQGDTQYF. DNA of the CDR3: TGTGCCAGCAGCCATCCAGGACAGGGAGATACGCAGTATTTT.

The rearrangement joins TRBV5-1 to TRBJ2-3; TRBD2 agrees at 12 bases. This CDR3 comprises 16 residues. With V trimmed by 6 bases and J by 3 bases, 8 bases remained unmatched. In germline, CDR1 is SGHRS, CDR2 YFSETQ. The CDR3 bases are TGCGCCAGCACCGGACTAGCGGGAATCGAGACAGATACGCAGTATTTT. Amino acid sequence: CASTGLAGIETDTQYF.

The chain employs TRBV7-6 and TRBJ1-1; D call uncertain. The CDR3 is 15 amino acids. Looked up from germline, CDR1 is SGHVS and CDR2 is FNYEAQ. V was pared by 5 bases and J by 4 bases, with 17 bases between. The CDR3 protein is CASSLLGGTPTEAFF. The CDR3 nucleotides read TGTGCCAGCAGCCTCCTCGGAGGTACTCCCACTGAAGCTTTCTTT.

In this sample, this clone turned up once. The chain employs TRBV2 and TRBJ1-4; D gene uncertain. The V and J ends lost 7 bases and 8 bases respectively, with 20 bases between them. This CDR3 contains 15 residues. Germline assignment: CDR1 SNHLY and CDR2 FYNNEI. In DNA form, the CDR3 reads TGTGCCAGCAAACTATCATACCTGCAACTGGAAAAACTGTTTTTT. Encoded protein: CASKLSYLQLEKLFF.

The chain uses TRBV2 and TRBJ1-1; D may be TRBD1 (6 bases). V lost 6 bases to trimming and J lost 7 bases, with 21 bases between them. CDR3 size: 15 residues. CDR1 is SNHLY and CDR2 is FYNNEI in the germline V gene. CDR3 residues: CASRKSQGWGFEAFF. In nucleotides, the CDR3 is TGTGCCAGCAGGAAATCCCAGGGGTGGGGCTTTGAAGCTTTCTTT.

This clone was detected a few times. V usage is TRBV2 and J usage is TRBJ1-2, with D possibly TRBD1 on 5 matching bases. The germline V gene has CDR1 SNHLY and CDR2 FYNNEI. The CDR3 contains 12 residues. V lost 10 bases and J 2 bases, leaving 11 bases between the germline ends. CDR3 sequence: CATRGGNYGYTF. The CDR3 bases are TGTGCCACTCGGGGGGGGAACTATGGCTACACCTTC.